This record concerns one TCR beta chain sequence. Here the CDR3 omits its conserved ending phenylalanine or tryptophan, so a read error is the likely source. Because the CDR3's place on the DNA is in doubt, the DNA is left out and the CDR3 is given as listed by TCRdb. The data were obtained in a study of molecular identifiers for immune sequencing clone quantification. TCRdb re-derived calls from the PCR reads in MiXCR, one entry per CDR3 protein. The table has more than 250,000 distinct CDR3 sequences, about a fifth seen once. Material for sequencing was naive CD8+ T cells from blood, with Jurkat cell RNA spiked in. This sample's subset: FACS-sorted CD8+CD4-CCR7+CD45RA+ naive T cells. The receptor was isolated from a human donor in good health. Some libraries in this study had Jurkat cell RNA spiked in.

CDR3 residues: CSVGAEGASANYGHTL. The rearrangement joins TRBV29-1 to TRBJ1-2; the D segment call TRBD1 is taken from the table without a DNA check. The CDR3 has 16 amino acids, counting both end residues. Germline values: CDR1 SQVTM, CDR2 ANQGSEA.